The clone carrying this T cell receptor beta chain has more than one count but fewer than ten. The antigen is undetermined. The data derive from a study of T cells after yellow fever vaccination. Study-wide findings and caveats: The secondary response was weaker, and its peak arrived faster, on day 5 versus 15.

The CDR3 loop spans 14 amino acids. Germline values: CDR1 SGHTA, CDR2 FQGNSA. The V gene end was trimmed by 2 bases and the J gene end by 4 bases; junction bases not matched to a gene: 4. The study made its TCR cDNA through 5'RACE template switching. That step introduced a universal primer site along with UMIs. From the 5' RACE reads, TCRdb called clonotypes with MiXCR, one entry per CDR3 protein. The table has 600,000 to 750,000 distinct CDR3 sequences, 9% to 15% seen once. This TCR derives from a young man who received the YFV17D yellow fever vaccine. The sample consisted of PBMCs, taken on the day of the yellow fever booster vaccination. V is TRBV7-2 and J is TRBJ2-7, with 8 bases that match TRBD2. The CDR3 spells CASSLSGSGYEQYF. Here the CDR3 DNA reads TGTGCCAGCAGCTTAAGCGGGAGTGGGTACGAGCAGTACTTC. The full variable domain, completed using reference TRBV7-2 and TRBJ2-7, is GAGVSQSPSNKVTEKGKDVELRCDPISGHTALYWYRQSLGQGLEFLIYFQGNSAPDKSGLPSDRFSAERTGGSVSTLTIQRTQQEDSAVYLCASSLSGSGYEQYFGPGTRLTVT.